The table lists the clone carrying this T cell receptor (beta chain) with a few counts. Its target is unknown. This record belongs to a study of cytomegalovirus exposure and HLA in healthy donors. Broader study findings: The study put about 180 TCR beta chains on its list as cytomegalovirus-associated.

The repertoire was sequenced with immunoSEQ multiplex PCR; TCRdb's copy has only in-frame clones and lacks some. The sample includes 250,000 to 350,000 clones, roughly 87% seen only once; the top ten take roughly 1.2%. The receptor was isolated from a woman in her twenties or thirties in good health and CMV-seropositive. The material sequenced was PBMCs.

CDR3 nucleotide sequence: TGTGCCAGCAGCGTAGAAGTGAACACTGAAGCTTTCTTT. Translation: CASSVEVNTEAFF. V and J are TRBV9 and TRBJ1-1, with D unresolved. Trimming removed 0 bases at V and 0 bases at J, with 3 bases between. This CDR3 region has 13 residues. The germline CDR1 and CDR2 sequences are SGDLS and YYNGEE.